Following are 15 T cell receptor beta chains from one sample sequenced in a study of blood T cell repertoires in COVID-19 (dated by TCRdb to 2019 to 2021). Receptors were amplified or captured by the immunoSEQ multiplex PCR assay. TCRdb's version of the immuneACCESS table is confined to in-frame rearrangements and falls short of the full clone set. An unresolved V gene accounts for under half of the shortfall where checked; the remainder is of unknown origin. The sample table holds about 200,000 clones, of which around three quarters were seen once. Around 5.8% of the sample goes to the ten largest clones. Sequencing was performed on peripheral blood. The receptors shown here come from a woman aged 65 to 85 with acute or convalescent COVID-19.

This sequence joins TRBV24-1 and TRBJ2-2; 7 bases map to TRBD1. The CDR3 runs to 19 residues. V lost 5 bases, J lost 1 base, and 15 bases stayed unmatched. Germline values: CDR1 KGHDR, CDR2 SFDVKD. The CDR3 DNA sequence: TGTGCCACCAGTGCCCCCCTACTACAGGGGTTGGTGAACACCGGGGAGCTGTTTTTT. This translates into CATSAPLLQGLVNTGELFF.

The rearrangement uses TRBV7-2 and TRBJ2-3; D is possibly TRBD1 (5 bases). CDR3 size: 13 residues. The germline V gene has CDR1 SGHTA and CDR2 FQGNSA. The V and J ends lost 2 bases and 5 bases respectively, with 8 bases between them. This CDR3 is CASSLQGGDTQYF. The CDR3 bases are TGTGCCAGCAGCTTACAGGGTGGAGATACGCAGTATTTT. The complete variable domain, with remaining parts taken from reference TRBV7-2 and TRBJ2-3, reads GAGVSQSPSNKVTEKGKDVELRCDPISGHTALYWYRQSLGQGLEFLIYFQGNSAPDKSGLPSDRFSAERTGGSVSTLTIQRTQQEDSAVYLCASSLQGGDTQYFGPGTRLTVL.

This chain links TRBV21-1 with TRBJ1-2; the table's D gene call, TRBD1, was not cross checked with the DNA. TRBV21-1 is noted as a pseudogene. The CDR3 is 15 amino acids. CDR3: CASSSRPRGMDGYTF. DNA for the CDR3: TGTGCCAGCAGCTCCCGCCCCAGGGGGATGGATGGCTACACCTTC.

The V and J genes are TRBV19 and TRBJ1-4; TRBD1 aligns across 11 bases. From germline, CDR1 is LNHDA and CDR2 SQIVND (reference sequence). The ends lost 6 bases at V and 4 bases at J; junction bases unmatched: 10. This CDR3 spans 17 amino acids. The CDR3, as DNA: TGTGCCAGTAGCGTTATAGGACAGGGGGCTATTAATGAAAAACTGTTTTTT. Residues: CASSVIGQGAINEKLFF.

This chain connects TRBV5-1 to TRBJ1-5, with 9 bases aligning to TRBD1. Germline trimming cut 4 bases from V and 5 bases from J; bases unmatched to any gene: 7. The CDR3 is 15 amino acids. Germline CDR1 reads SGHRS; CDR2 reads YFSETQ. The CDR3 DNA reads as TGCGCCAGCAGCACCACAGGGGGCCAGGATCAGCCCCAGCATTTT. Translation: CASSTTGGQDQPQHF.

The genes are TRBV24-1 and TRBJ2-6; 8 bases are shared with TRBD1. CDR1 KGHDR and CDR2 SFDVKD come from the germline V gene. Unmatched junction bases numbered 8, after V lost 2 bases and J lost 0 bases. The CDR3 loop spans 19 amino acids. In nucleotides, the CDR3 is TGTGCCACCAGTGATTCTCGAGGACAGGGCCGCTCTGGGGCCAACGTCCTGACTTTC. Its protein product is CATSDSRGQGRSGANVLTF.

This clone came up a few times. This chain uses TRBV5-1 with TRBJ1-2; D gene ambiguous. This CDR3 comprises 13 residues. Trimming shortened V by 2 bases and J by 4 bases, and 9 bases separated the two germline ends. In germline, CDR1 is SGHRS, CDR2 YFSETQ. CDR3 region: CASSFAGRYGYTF. The CDR3 DNA is TGCGCCAGCAGCTTCGCAGGTCGCTATGGCTACACCTTC.

The chain carries TRBV5-8 and TRBJ2-3; D possibly corresponds to TRBD1 (5 bases). Germline lookup yields CDR1 SGHTS and CDR2 YDEGEE. This CDR3 spans 15 amino acids. V lost 3 bases to trimming and J lost 2 bases, with 13 bases between them. This CDR3 is CASSSRADTTDTQYF. The CDR3 bases are TGTGCCAGCAGCTCCAGGGCCGATACCACAGATACGCAGTATTTT.

The chain uses TRBV6-4 and TRBJ1-6; TRBD1 is a possible D gene (5 bases). The CDR3 is 15 amino acids. V was cut by 2 bases and J by 9 bases, with 14 bases left in between. CDR1 is MRHNA, CDR2 SNTAGT, per germline. CDR3 loop: CASSDQAGRGSPLHF. CDR3 DNA sequence: TGTGCCAGCAGTGACCAGGCCGGGAGGGGTTCACCCCTCCACTTT.

The genes are TRBV6-5 and TRBJ1-6, with D unclear. This CDR3 has 13 amino acids. V dropped 2 bases and J dropped 6 bases, with 5 bases sitting between them. Germline CDR1 is MNHEY and CDR2 is SVGAGI. The CDR3 is CASSYLANSPLHF. CDR3 in DNA: TGTGCCAGCAGTTACCTAGCTAATTCACCCCTCCACTTT.

Only a few counts were recorded for this clone. The CDR3 loop is CASSFLGASNQPQHF. Written as DNA, the CDR3 is TGTGCCAGCAGTTTTCTAGGGGCCAGCAATCAGCCCCAGCATTTT. The chain employs TRBV28 and TRBJ1-5, with D possibly being TRBD1 (5 bases). V was trimmed by 3 bases and J by 1 base, leaving 10 bases between them. In germline, CDR1 is MDHEN, CDR2 SYDVKM. The CDR3 has 15 amino acids.

Turning to this clone: This sample also contains other DNA sequences that code for the same CDR3. The CDR3 here is CASSRGQGASYEQYF. CDR3 DNA sequence: TGTGCCAGCAGCCGGGGACAGGGAGCATCCTACGAGCAGTACTTC. The chain employs TRBV6-5 and TRBJ2-7, with 9 bases lining up with TRBD1. CDR3 size: 15 residues. The V and J ends lost 6 bases and 1 base, in that order; junction bases with no gene match: 7. Germline V gene sequence: CDR1 MNHEY, CDR2 SVGAGI.

The rearrangement links TRBV6-5 to TRBJ1-1; 8 bases are shared with TRBD1. V was clipped by 6 bases and J by 8 bases; unmatched bases: 2. Germline lookup yields CDR1 MNHEY and CDR2 SVGAGI. The CDR3 runs 11 residues. CDR3 region: CASRRDREAFF. The DNA for the CDR3 is TGTGCCAGCAGAAGGGACAGGGAAGCTTTCTTT.

This clone was seen only once. The chain is built from TRBV19 and TRBJ2-7; 10 bases line up with TRBD2. The trim removed 11 bases at V and 5 bases at J, leaving 18 bases unmatched. Germline-derived CDR1 and CDR2 are LNHDA and SQIVND (reference sequence). The CDR3 runs to 16 residues. The CDR3 region is CAASSWPSGRKDEQYF. The CDR3 nucleotides are TGTGCCGCCAGTAGTTGGCCTAGCGGGAGAAAAGACGAGCAGTACTTC.

The V gene is TRBV10-3, the J gene TRBJ2-7, with 7 bases lining up with TRBD2. Germline lookup yields CDR1 ENHRY and CDR2 SYGVKD. This CDR3 has 13 amino acids. J lost 5 bases, V lost 6 bases, and 7 bases had no gene match. The CDR3 loop reads CAIRAGDGDEQYF. The CDR3 DNA reads as TGTGCCATCAGGGCGGGAGACGGGGACGAGCAGTACTTC.